This T cell receptor beta chain is drawn from a study of T cell responses to AZD1222 COVID-19 vaccine. On the study more broadly: Timing groups of about 4 and about 12 weeks for second doses were pooled.

Sequenced by immunoSEQ multiplex PCR; TCRdb stores in-frame clones only, minus some. The sample yields around 180,000 clones, around 89% seen once. General study results and limits: Researchers report vaccine-associated CD4 TCRs spanning spike, with dominance at 160-218 and 743-854. Clonal diversity was possibly underestimated; the donors were predominantly white British and more often female.

Notes on this clone: What it binds is unknown.

CDR3 size: 13 residues. The ends were cut back, 5 bases at V and 6 bases at J, with 14 bases in the middle. The source is an adult in good health. This chain links TRBV12-3 or TRBV12-4 with TRBJ2-7; D tentatively reads TRBD1 or TRBD2 (6 bases each). This specimen consisted of peripheral blood, obtained on day 0 of AZD1222 vaccination. The CDR3 DNA is TGTGCCAGCAGTCCGAGCCGGGGGCGCGAGCAGTACTTC. As protein: CASSPSRGREQYF.